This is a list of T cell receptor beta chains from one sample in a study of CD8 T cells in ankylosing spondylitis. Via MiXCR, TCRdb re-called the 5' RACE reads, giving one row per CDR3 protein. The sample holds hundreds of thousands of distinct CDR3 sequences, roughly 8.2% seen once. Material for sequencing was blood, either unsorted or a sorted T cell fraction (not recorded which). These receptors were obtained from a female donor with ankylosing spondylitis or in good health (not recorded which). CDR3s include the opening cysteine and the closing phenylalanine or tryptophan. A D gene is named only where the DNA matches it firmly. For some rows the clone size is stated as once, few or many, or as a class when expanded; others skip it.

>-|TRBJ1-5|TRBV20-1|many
TGCAGTGCCTTAGGGGGACGGCAGCCCCAGCATTTT
CSALGGRQPQHF
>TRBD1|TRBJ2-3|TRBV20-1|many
TGCAGTGCTAGGGCGCTACGGCAGGGGGCAGATACGCAGTATTTT
CSARALRQGADTQYF
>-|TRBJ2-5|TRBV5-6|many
TGTGCCAGCAGCTTAGGGCTCACTTTGTACCAAGAGACCCAGTACTTC
CASSLGLTLYQETQYF
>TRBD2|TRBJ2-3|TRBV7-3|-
TGTGCCAGCAGCCGAAGGAGCGGGGCTAGCACAGATACGCAGTATTTT
CASSRRSGASTDTQYF
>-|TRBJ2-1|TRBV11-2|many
TGTGCCAGCAGCTTAGGTTCCTATGAGCAGTTCTTC
CASSLGSYEQFF
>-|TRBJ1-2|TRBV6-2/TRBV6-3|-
TGTGCCAGCAGTTCCACCGGGACATGGGGTGGCTACACCTTC
CASSSTGTWGGYTF
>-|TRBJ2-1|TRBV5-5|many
TGTGCCAGCAGCCGACTACTAGGGGGAAACAATGAGCAGTTCTTC
CASSRLLGGNNEQFF
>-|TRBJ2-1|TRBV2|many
TGTGCCAGCAGTACCGGGTCCCTTGGGCATGAGCAGTTCTTC
CASSTGSLGHEQFF
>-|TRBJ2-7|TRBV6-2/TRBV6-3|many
TGTGCCAGCAGTCGGACTTCCTACGAGCAGTACTTC
CASSRTSYEQYF
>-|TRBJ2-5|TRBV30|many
TGTGCCTGGAGGGACCCTAACCGGAGAGAGACCCAGTACTTC
CAWRDPNRRETQYF
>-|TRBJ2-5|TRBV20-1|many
TGCAGTGCTCCAATCCAGACCCAAGAGACCCAGTACTTC
CSAPIQTQETQYF
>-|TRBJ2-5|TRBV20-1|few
TGCAGTGCAAACAAGGGGCGAGAGACCCAGTACTTC
CSANKGRETQYF
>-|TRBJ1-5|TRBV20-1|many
TGCAGTGCTCAAAAAGGGGATCAGCCCCAGCATTTT
CSAQKGDQPQHF
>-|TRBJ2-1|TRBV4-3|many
TGCGCCAGCAGCCAAGAGGGGACTCGTCAGTTCTTC
CASSQEGTRQFF
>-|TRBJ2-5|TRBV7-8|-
TGTGCCAGCGGGATGGTGGGGCTGGAGACCCAGTACTTC
CASGMVGLETQYF
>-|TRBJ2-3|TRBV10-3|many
TGTGCCATCAGTGAACGGGACTTTCGCACAGATACGCAGTATTTT
CAISERDFRTDTQYF
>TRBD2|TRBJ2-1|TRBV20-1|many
TGCAGTACCCACCTAGCGGGAGGGCCAGTCAATGAGCAGTTCTTC
CSTHLAGGPVNEQFF
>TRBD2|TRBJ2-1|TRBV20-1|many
TGCAGCTTACGAACTAGCGGGAGTAATGAGCAGTTCTTC
CSLRTSGSNEQFF
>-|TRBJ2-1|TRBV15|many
TGTGCCACGGGGTCTGGGGACTCCTACAATGAGCAGTTCTTC
CATGSGDSYNEQFF
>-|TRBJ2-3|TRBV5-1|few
TGCGCCAGCAGCTTGGAAGGGGACCCCTTAGGCGCGGATACGCAGTATTTT
CASSLEGDPLGADTQYF
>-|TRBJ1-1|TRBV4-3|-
TGCGCCAGCAGCCAAGTGCACAGGGCTTACACTGAAGCTTTCTTT
CASSQVHRAYTEAFF
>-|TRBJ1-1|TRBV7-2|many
TGTGCCAGCACAGGTGCCGCTGAAGCTTTCTTT
CASTGAAEAFF
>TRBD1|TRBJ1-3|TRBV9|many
TGTGCCAGCAGCGTAGGGACAGGGGATTACTCCACTGGAAACACCATATATTTT
CASSVGTGDYSTGNTIYF
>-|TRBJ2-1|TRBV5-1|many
TGCGCCAGCAGCTTGGAAAGGTATGAGCAGTTCTTC
CASSLERYEQFF
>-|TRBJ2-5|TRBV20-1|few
TGCAGTGCTGAGGACGGCCAAGAGACCCAGTACTTC
CSAEDGQETQYF
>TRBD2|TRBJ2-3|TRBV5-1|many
TGCGCCAGCGGAGCGGGAGATAGGGATACGCAGTATTTT
CASGAGDRDTQYF
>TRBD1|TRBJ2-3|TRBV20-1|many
TGCAGTGCTAGAGTTGGGACAGGGTATGGCACAGATACGCAGTATTTT
CSARVGTGYGTDTQYF
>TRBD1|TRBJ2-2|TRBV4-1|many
TGCGCCAGCAGCCACCCCCGACAGGGAAACGGGGAGCTGTTTTTT
CASSHPRQGNGELFF
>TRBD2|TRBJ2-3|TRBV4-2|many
TGTGCCAGCAGCCAAGAAACTAGCGGGATCACAGATACGCAGTATTTT
CASSQETSGITDTQYF
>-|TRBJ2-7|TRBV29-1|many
TGCAGCGCCGCGGACAGTTACGAGCAGTACTTC
CSAADSYEQYF
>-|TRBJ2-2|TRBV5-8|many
TGTGCCAGCAGCTTGGGCAGGGGATTGGTACGAGGCGGGGAGCTGTTTTTT
CASSLGRGLVRGGELFF
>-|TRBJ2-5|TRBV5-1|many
TGCGCCAGCAGCTTTTCTGTAGGAGAGACCCAGTACTTC
CASSFSVGETQYF
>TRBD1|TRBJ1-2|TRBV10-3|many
TGTGCCATCAGTATTGACAGGGGGCTAAACTATGGCTACACCTTC
CAISIDRGLNYGYTF
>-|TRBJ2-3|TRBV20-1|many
TGCAGTGCTCTCAGGGTTGGCACAGATACGCAGTATTTT
CSALRVGTDTQYF
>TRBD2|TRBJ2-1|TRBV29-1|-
TGCAGCGTTGAAGGCGGGAGTACCTACAATGAGCAGTTCTTC
CSVEGGSTYNEQFF
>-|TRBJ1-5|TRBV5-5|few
TGTGCCAGCAGCCTCGCGAGGGGTCGAAATCAGCCCCAGCATTTT
CASSLARGRNQPQHF
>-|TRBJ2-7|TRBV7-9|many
TGTGCCAGCAGCTTAACCGGGATGAGGTACGAGCAGTACTTC
CASSLTGMRYEQYF
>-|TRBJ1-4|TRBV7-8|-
TGTGCCAGCAGCTTAGGACACGGGGAGGAAAAACTGTTTTTT
CASSLGHGEEKLFF
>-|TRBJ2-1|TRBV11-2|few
TGTGCCAGCAGCTTAGAGTTGGGGCGTGAGCAGTTCTTC
CASSLELGREQFF
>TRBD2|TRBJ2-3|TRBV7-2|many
TGTGCCAGCAGCTCCCCGGGACTAATGGGGACAGATACGCAGTATTTT
CASSSPGLMGTDTQYF
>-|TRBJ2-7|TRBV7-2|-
TGTGCCAGCAGCCAAGTGGGACATCCCTCCTACGAGCAGTACTTC
CASSQVGHPSYEQYF
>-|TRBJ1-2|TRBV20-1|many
TGCAGTGCTAGAGGGGAATGGGGGCTTGGCTACACCTTC
CSARGEWGLGYTF
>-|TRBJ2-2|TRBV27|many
TGTGCCAGCAGTTTATCGTTTTCCGGGGAGCTGTTTTTT
CASSLSFSGELFF
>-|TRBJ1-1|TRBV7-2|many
TGTGCCAGCAGCTTATTCCCGAACACTGAAGCTTTCTTT
CASSLFPNTEAFF
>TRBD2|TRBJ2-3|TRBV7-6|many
TGTGCCAGCAGCAAACTAGCGGGCCTCCCAGGGTCAGATACGCAGTATTTT
CASSKLAGLPGSDTQYF
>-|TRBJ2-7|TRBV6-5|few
TGTGCCAGCAGTTACGTGGTCCCCGGGGGACTCTACGAGCAGTACTTC
CASSYVVPGGLYEQYF
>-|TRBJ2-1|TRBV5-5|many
TGTGCCAGCAGCACTTGGAATCCCGGGGAGCAGTTCTTC
CASSTWNPGEQFF